The present entry profiles one T cell receptor beta chain with its context. What it recognizes is unknown. The data were obtained in a study of shared clonotypes between healthy human individuals. About the study: CD4 naive and CD4 memory each took three plates per donor, while CD8 naive took two and CD8 memory one. Study-level points and caveats: Memory subsets generally showed smaller estimated richness than naive subsets did.

In the study's own analysis: Filtering differed for immunoSEQ, which gave only junction sequences without quality scores. Measured with immunoSEQ multiplex PCR; TCRdb has only the in-frame clones, and not every one. Clonal size and the V and J genes are those of that table, whereas D and trimming came from the DNA. Of about a million clones in the sample, 77% were seen once. Germline V CDR1 and CDR2: SGDLS, YYNGEE. CDR3 size: 14 residues. The V end was cut by 3 bases, the J end by 4 bases, with 13 bases between. The genes are TRBV9 and TRBJ1-1; D is perhaps TRBD1 (6 bases). The material sequenced was memory CD4+ T cells from PBMCs. This sample's subset: CD45RA-negative fraction. The receptor was derived from a man aged 18 to 30 in good health. Some clones in this sample may be carry-over from other donors' samples. CDR3 nucleotides: TGTGCCAGCAGCGCACAGGGAACTGGCACTGAAGCTTTCTTT. The encoded protein is CASSAQGTGTEAFF.